This T cell receptor (beta chain) was sequenced for a study of CD8+ T cells in alopecia areata. Across the whole study: Each day, treated patients took oral tofacitinib twice, at 5 to 10 mg per dose.

Treatment: oral pan-JAK inhibitor, 5-10 mg twice daily. cDNA serving as the sequencing template came from extracted, reverse transcribed RNA. The protocol was immunoSEQ multiplex PCR, while the TCRdb copy is restricted to in-frame clones and leaves out a portion. The sample consists of 150,000 to 200,000 clones, approximately 57% of them appearing once. This CDR3 is built from 14 residues. V dropped 3 bases and J dropped 4; count of bases not matched to a gene: 7. Germline V CDR1 and CDR2: GTSNPN, SVGIG (reference sequence). The clonotype comes from a human donor with alopecia areata. This rearrangement joins TRBV30 to TRBJ2-7, with 9 bases that match TRBD1. Source: CD4+ T cells sorted from blood, taken at week 24, from a patient treated with tofacitinib. CDR3 in amino acids: CAWRLQGARYEQYF. The CDR3 bases are TGTGCCTGGAGGTTACAGGGGGCGCGGTACGAGCAGTACTTC.